Sequencing of this TCR beta chain was carried out in a study of control samples from healthy donors and cancer patients. CDR1 is SEHNR, CDR2 FQNEAQ, per germline (reference sequence). The CDR3 runs 13 residues. V gave up 5 bases and J gave up 6 bases, with 14 bases separating them. The data were produced by immunoSEQ multiplex PCR, yet TCRdb's version contains in-frame clones alone and is incomplete. The sample lists roughly 130,000 clones, about nine tenths occurring once. This sequence was found in a man aged 25 to 45 in good health. Sample: blood. The J gene is TRBJ2-7, the V gene TRBV7-9; D is unclear. The CDR3 nucleotides read TGTGCCAGCAGCCCCAGTGACCAGATCGAGCAGTACTTC. This encodes CASSPSDQIEQYF.